What follows are 19 T cell receptor beta chains derived from one specimen sequenced in a study of response to subunit inactivated influenza vaccine. Each CDR3 protein is one row after TCRdb ran MiXCR on the RT-PCR reads. The table records just over 300,000 distinct CDR3 sequences, 21% of them present only once. The material sequenced was PBMCs from blood, taken about 20 months after vaccination. These receptors all stem from a man aged 45 to 70 who received an inactivated influenza vaccine.

This chain uses TRBV12-3 or TRBV12-4 with TRBJ2-5, with D tentatively TRBD1 (7 bases). This CDR3 is 15 amino acids long. V lost 2 bases and J lost 5, with 15 bases in between. The CDR3 coding sequence is TGTGCCAGCAGTTTATACAGGGGCGGAGGGGAGACCCAGTACTTC. As protein: CASSLYRGGGETQYF.

The chain has TRBV7-2 and TRBJ2-1; 7 bases fit TRBD2. Looked up from germline, CDR1 is SGHTA and CDR2 is FQGNSA. With 5 bases clipped from V and 6 bases from J, the junction kept 4 bases outside the gene matches. This CDR3 region has 13 residues. DNA of the CDR3: TGTGCCAGCAGCCCCCCGGGGGGCAATGAGCAGTTCTTC. Its protein product is CASSPPGGNEQFF. Supplemented by reference TRBV7-2 and TRBJ2-1, the full variable domain reads GAGVSQSPSNKVTEKGKDVELRCDPISGHTALYWYRQSLGQGLEFLIYFQGNSAPDKSGLPSDRFSAERTGGSVSTLTIQRTQQEDSAVYLCASSPPGGNEQFFGPGTRLTVL.

The chain employs TRBV28 and TRBJ1-5; D may be TRBD1 (5 bases). V was clipped by 8 bases and J by 3 bases, with 11 bases between them. Germline V CDR1 and CDR2: MDHEN, SYDVKM. CDR3 length: 13 residues. CDR3 protein: CASSDSYNQPQHF. Written as DNA, the CDR3 is TGTGCCAGCTCTGACAGTTACAATCAGCCCCAGCATTTT.

The chain links TRBV7-8 to TRBJ2-7, with a tentative D call TRBD2 (5 bases). V was trimmed by 5 bases and J by 4 bases, leaving 12 bases between them. The germline gives CDR1 SGHVS, CDR2 FQNEAQ. The CDR3 extends over 13 amino acids. CDR3 coding DNA: TGTGCCAGCAGCCCACACCCGGGGTACGAGCAGTACTTC. It translates to CASSPHPGYEQYF.

V is TRBV29-1 and J is TRBJ1-1, with D maybe TRBD1 (5 bases). The CDR3 is 13 amino acids. With 0 bases removed from V and 5 bases from J, the gap between germline ends came to 10 bases. The V gene's germline CDR1 is SQVTM and CDR2 ANQGSEA. The CDR3 DNA reads as TGCAGCGTTGAAGATCTGCGGGGGACTGAAGCTTTCTTT. Encoded protein: CSVEDLRGTEAFF.

In its sample, this clonotype was seen a few times. V usage is TRBV12-3 or TRBV12-4 and J usage is TRBJ2-7; D remains unclear. V was shortened by 2 bases and J by 1 base, with 6 bases between the two germline ends. The CDR3 has 13 residues. This chain's CDR3 is CASSLSTSYEQYF. DNA of the CDR3: TGTGCCAGCAGTTTAAGTACGTCCTACGAGCAGTACTTC.

The chain carries TRBV11-3 and TRBJ2-1; 7 bases map to TRBD1. This CDR3 comprises 15 residues. J lost 7 bases, V lost 2 bases, and 8 bases had no gene match. Germline V gene data show CDR1 as SGHNT and CDR2 as YENEEA. The CDR3 spells CASSLSLGGQNEQFF. CDR3 bases: TGTGCCAGCAGCTTATCTCTAGGGGGCCAGAATGAGCAGTTCTTC.

The chain links TRBV24-1 to TRBJ1-2; possible D gene TRBD1, 5 bases. From germline, CDR1 is KGHDR and CDR2 SFDVKD. The length of the CDR3 is 13 residues. Between the trimmed V and J ends, which lost 7 bases and 10 bases, there was a span of 18 bases. In DNA form, the CDR3 reads TGTGCCACCAGGGAATCCGGGGCCCACCACTACACCTTC. It translates to CATRESGAHHYTF.

A few counts support this clonotype. The chain is built from TRBV27 and TRBJ2-2; D is ambiguous. This CDR3 spans 14 amino acids. Deletions cut 4 bases from V and 2 bases from J, with 8 bases between. The germline V gene encodes CDR1 MNHEY and CDR2 SMNVEV (reference sequence). CDR3 in amino acids: CASSYNGNTGELFF. Written as DNA, the CDR3 is TGTGCCAGCAGTTATAACGGAAACACCGGGGAGCTGTTTTTT.

This clonotype has only a few counts. The chain recombines TRBV5-1 with TRBJ1-1; D not certain. The V gene's germline CDR1 is SGHRS and CDR2 YFSETQ. V gave up 0 bases and J gave up 0 bases, with 12 bases separating them. The CDR3 is 16 amino acids. The CDR3 nucleotides read TGCGCCAGCAGCTTGGGTCTCAGGACCCTGAACACTGAAGCTTTCTTT. It encodes CASSLGLRTLNTEAFF.

The V call is TRBV11-2, the J call TRBJ2-5; TRBD2 might be the D (5 bases). Between the trimmed V and J ends, which lost 0 bases and 4 bases, there was a span of 9 bases. The CDR3 is 14 amino acids. Germline V gene lookup returns CDR1 SGHAT and CDR2 FQNNGV. CDR3: CASSLDRGRETQYF. The CDR3 coding sequence is TGTGCCAGCAGCTTAGATCGAGGGCGAGAGACCCAGTACTTC.

This clonotype was seen a few times. V is TRBV5-1 and J is TRBJ1-4; possibly TRBD1 for D (6 bases). Germline CDR1 and CDR2: SGHRS and YFSETQ. This CDR3 has 15 residues. V was clipped by 2 bases and J by 4 bases, with 12 bases between them. DNA for the CDR3: TGCGCCAGCAGCTTCGGGGGCAGCCGTAATGAAAAACTGTTTTTT. It encodes CASSFGGSRNEKLFF.

In this sample, this clonotype turned up a few times. The rearrangement links TRBV20-1 to TRBJ2-4, with 8 bases that match TRBD2. Germline CDR1 reads DFQATT; CDR2 reads SNEGSKA (reference sequence). The CDR3 consists of 12 residues. V shed 0 bases and J 16 bases; nucleotides not matched to a gene: 8. The CDR3 here is CSARDSAGVGYF. The CDR3, as DNA: TGCAGTGCTAGAGACTCAGCGGGGGTAGGATACTTC.

The chain links TRBV4-2 to TRBJ1-6; 8 bases map to TRBD1. The V and J ends lost 4 bases and 9 bases, in that order; junction bases with no gene match: 8. Per the germline V gene, CDR1 is LGHNA and CDR2 is YNFKEQ. This CDR3 has 15 residues. The CDR3 bases are TGTGCCAGCAGCCGGGAGGGACAGGCCCTTTCACCCCTCCACTTT. It codes for CASSREGQALSPLHF.

This clonotype has a handful of counts. This sequence joins TRBV5-4 and TRBJ1-1, with 8 bases lining up with TRBD1. The CDR3 is made up of 14 amino acids. After removal of 2 bases from V and 7 bases from J, the junction contained 7 bases not matched to a gene. Germline CDR1 and CDR2: SGHNT and YYREEE (reference sequence). CDR3 nucleotides: TGTGCCAGCAGCTTAAGTTACAGGGGGGATGAAGCTTTCTTT. Translating it yields CASSLSYRGDEAFF.

This clonotype has a handful of counts. The V call is TRBV20-1, the J call TRBJ1-2, with 10 bases that match TRBD1. The CDR3 has 16 residues. Trimming took 2 bases from V and 4 from J; bases not matched to a gene: 10. In germline, CDR1 is DFQATT, CDR2 SNEGSKA (reference sequence). The CDR3 spells CSARPRGQGFSYGYTF. CDR3 nucleotide sequence: TGCAGTGCTAGACCACGGGGACAGGGGTTTTCCTATGGCTACACCTTC.

The genes are TRBV28 and TRBJ1-6; TRBD1 aligns across 9 bases. The germline gives CDR1 MDHEN, CDR2 SYDVKM. The CDR3 runs 15 residues. V gave up 6 bases and J gave up 10 bases; unmatched junction bases: 10. The CDR3 loop is CASRAGQGRRSPLHF. CDR3 nucleotides: TGTGCCAGCAGAGCAGGACAGGGGAGAAGATCACCCCTCCACTTT.

This sequence joins TRBV20-1 and TRBJ2-7; D is unclear. This CDR3 region has 11 residues. The germline V gene encodes CDR1 DFQATT and CDR2 SNEGSKA (reference sequence). CDR3 DNA: TGCAGGGGCGCGTCTTCGTACGAGCAGTACTTC. Translating gives CRGASSYEQYF.

The J gene is TRBJ2-1, the V gene TRBV30, with a tentative D call TRBD2 (6 bases). The CDR3 is 18 amino acids. Trimming stripped 1 base from V and 0 bases from J, with 19 bases between. The germline gives CDR1 GTSNPN, CDR2 SVGIG (reference sequence). CDR3 loop: CAWSGTGGRRSSYNEQFF. CDR3 DNA: TGTGCCTGGAGTGGAACCGGGGGACGGAGAAGCTCCTACAATGAGCAGTTCTTC.